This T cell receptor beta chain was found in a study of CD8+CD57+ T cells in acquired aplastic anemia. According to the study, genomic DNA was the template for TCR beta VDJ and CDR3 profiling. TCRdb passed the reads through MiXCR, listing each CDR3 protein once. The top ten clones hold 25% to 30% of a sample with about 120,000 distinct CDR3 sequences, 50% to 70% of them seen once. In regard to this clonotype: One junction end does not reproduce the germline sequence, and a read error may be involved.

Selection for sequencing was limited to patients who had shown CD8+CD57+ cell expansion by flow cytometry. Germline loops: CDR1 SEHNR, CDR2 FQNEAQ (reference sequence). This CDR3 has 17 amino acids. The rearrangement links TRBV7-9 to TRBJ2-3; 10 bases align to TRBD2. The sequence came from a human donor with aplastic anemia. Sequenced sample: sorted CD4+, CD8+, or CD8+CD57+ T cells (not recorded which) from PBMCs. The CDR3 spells CASSQDGKAGGPGTQYF. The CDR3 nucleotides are TGCGCCAGCAGCCAAGACGGGAAAGCGGGGGGGCCGGGAACGCAGTATTTT.